Each of the 25 T cell receptor beta chains below was sequenced from the same sample in a study of T cell responses to AZD1222 COVID-19 vaccine. The assay was immunoSEQ multiplex PCR, and TCRdb's table has in-frame clones only and misses some. The data contain about 130,000 clones, roughly 88% of them seen just once; the ten biggest clones take up 1.1%. The sample consisted of peripheral blood, taken 28 days after the second AZD1222 dose. Receptors originate from an adult who received the AZD1222 COVID-19 vaccine.

The V gene is TRBV21-1, the J gene TRBJ1-5. TRBV21-1 has pseudogene status. The CDR3 has 16 amino acids. CDR3: CASSKETNSPNQPQHF. DNA for the CDR3: TGTGCCAGCAGCAAGGAGACGAATTCCCCCAATCAGCCCCAGCATTTT.

V usage is TRBV30 and J usage is TRBJ2-1; 11 bases align to TRBD2. This CDR3 has 17 amino acids. Germline V CDR1 and CDR2: GTSNPN, SVGIG (reference sequence). J was trimmed by 1 base and V by 0 bases; bases with no gene match: 5. Written as DNA, the CDR3 is TGTGCCTGGAGTGTAGGACGGACTAGCGGGTCCTACAATGAGCAGTTCTTC. Its protein product is CAWSVGRTSGSYNEQFF.

J is TRBJ2-2 and V is TRBV4-1; TRBD2 is a possible D gene (5 bases). Germline V gene lookup returns CDR1 MGHRA and CDR2 YSYEKL. Trimming shortened V by 7 bases and J by 5 bases, and 17 bases separated the two germline ends. This CDR3 has 15 amino acids. The CDR3 is CASTLKRERTGELFF. DNA of the CDR3: TGCGCCAGCACCCTCAAACGGGAAAGGACCGGGGAGCTGTTTTTT.

The chain links TRBV24-1 to TRBJ1-2; TRBD1 matches at 7 bases. Germline loops: CDR1 KGHDR, CDR2 SFDVKD. The CDR3 loop spans 13 amino acids. V lost 5 bases and J lost 5; bases outside the gene matches: 4. The CDR3 loop is CATSVGDRYGYTF. The CDR3 bases are TGTGCCACCAGTGTAGGGGACAGATATGGCTACACCTTC.

V is TRBV7-8 and J is TRBJ1-5; TRBD1 matches 9 bases. With V trimmed by 5 bases and J by 6 bases, 8 bases remained unmatched. Looked up from germline, CDR1 is SGHVS and CDR2 is FQNEAQ. The CDR3 extends over 15 amino acids. The CDR3 coding sequence is TGTGCCAGCAGCCCCCGGACAGGGGAGGGTCAGCCCCAGCATTTT. Protein sequence: CASSPRTGEGQPQHF.

This chain uses TRBV5-6 with TRBJ1-4; TRBD1 matches 9 bases. Losses at the gene ends were 3 bases for V and 5 bases for J; bases not matched to a gene: 5. The CDR3 runs to 15 residues. Looked up from germline, CDR1 is SGHDT and CDR2 is YYEEEE. The CDR3 coding sequence is TGTGCCAGCAGCTGGGGGACAGGGATAAATGAAAAACTGTTTTTT. Translated, it gives CASSWGTGINEKLFF.

In its sample, this clone was seen once. V gene TRBV7-3 combines with J gene TRBJ1-2; the match to TRBD1 covers 11 bases. In germline, CDR1 is SGHTA, CDR2 FQGTGA. The CDR3 extends over 15 amino acids. V shed 5 bases, J shed 3 bases, and the junction held 5 bases outside the gene matches. The CDR3 bases are TGTGCCAGCAGCCCTTGGGGACAGGGGGACTATGGCTACACCTTC. This codes for CASSPWGQGDYGYTF.

The V and J genes are TRBV5-1 and TRBJ2-1; 8 nucleotides agree with TRBD2. CDR3 length: 15 amino acids. The V gene end was trimmed by 4 bases and the J gene end by 10 bases; junction bases not matched to a gene: 13. The germline gives CDR1 SGHRS, CDR2 YFSETQ. The CDR3 nucleotides are TGCGCCAGCAGCCCTGTGGTAGCGGGGTCCGGGGAGCAGTTCTTC. This gives the protein CASSPVVAGSGEQFF.

The V and J genes are TRBV13 and TRBJ2-3; 9 nucleotides line up with TRBD1. CDR3 size: 12 residues. Germline CDR1 reads PRHDT; CDR2 reads FYEKMQ (reference sequence). The trim removed 5 bases at V and 10 bases at J, leaving 4 bases unmatched. CDR3 sequence: CASSRRTGAQYF. In DNA form, the CDR3 reads TGTGCCAGCAGCCGAAGGACAGGGGCGCAGTATTTT.

The chain couples TRBV7-9 to TRBJ1-2; possibly TRBD1 for D (5 bases). The germline V gene encodes CDR1 SEHNR and CDR2 FQNEAQ (reference sequence). V shed 8 bases and J shed 0 bases, with 13 bases lying between them. The CDR3 length is 14 residues. CDR3 sequence reads: CASSQGRTNYGYTF. As DNA, the CDR3 is TGTGCCAGCTCCCAGGGAAGAACTAACTATGGCTACACCTTC.

The J gene is TRBJ1-3, the V gene TRBV7-9; 8 nucleotides agree with TRBD1. Trimming took 5 bases from V and 1 from J; bases not matched to a gene: 4. The CDR3 covers 15 residues. The V gene's germline CDR1 is SEHNR and CDR2 FQNEAQ (reference sequence). The CDR3 sequence: CASSPQGASGNTIYF. In DNA, the CDR3 is TGTGCCAGCAGCCCCCAGGGGGCGTCTGGAAACACCATATATTTT.

The V and J genes are TRBV6-2 or TRBV6-3 and TRBJ2-4; 8 bases fit TRBD2. There are 20 residues in the CDR3. V gave up 4 bases and J gave up 1 base; unmatched junction bases: 18. Germline V CDR1 and CDR2: MNHEY, SVGEGT. DNA for the CDR3: TGTGCCAGCAGTTCCGCTCCCCCCGCGGGGGGCGAAGGGGCCAAAAACATTCAGTACTTC. Protein: CASSSAPPAGGEGAKNIQYF.

This clone has just one count. The rearrangement links TRBV28 to TRBJ1-4; D remains ambiguous. V was trimmed by 3 bases and J by 7 bases, leaving 6 bases between them. The germline V gene encodes CDR1 MDHEN and CDR2 SYDVKM. The CDR3 is 12 amino acids. The CDR3 sequence is CASSFRAEKLFF. In DNA, the CDR3 is TGTGCCAGCAGTTTTCGGGCTGAAAAACTGTTTTTT.

The chain couples TRBV9 to TRBJ2-1, with unresolved D. CDR1 and CDR2 (germline): SGDLS, YYNGEE. V lost 4 bases and J lost 8, with 7 bases in between. This CDR3 has 11 residues. CDR3 nucleotides: TGTGCCAGCAGCTTTAGTGATGAGCAGTTCTTC. It codes for CASSFSDEQFF.

The V call is TRBV27, the J call TRBJ2-2; D is undetermined. With 3 bases removed from V and 4 bases from J, the gap between germline ends came to 12 bases. Germline assignment: CDR1 MNHEY and CDR2 SMNVEV (reference sequence). This CDR3 has 15 residues. Here the CDR3 reads CASSFTPPITGELFF. The CDR3 DNA is TGTGCCAGCAGTTTTACCCCTCCAATCACCGGGGAGCTGTTTTTT.

The chain uses TRBV19 and TRBJ1-3; D is perhaps TRBD1 (6 bases). V lost 6 bases and J 0 bases, leaving 18 bases between the germline ends. The CDR3 is 17 residues long. The germline V gene encodes CDR1 LNHDA and CDR2 SQIVND (reference sequence). CDR3 sequence reads: CASRKAGAPISGNTIYF. CDR3 nucleotides: TGTGCCAGTAGGAAGGCAGGGGCACCCATCTCTGGAAACACCATATATTTT.

The rearrangement links TRBV29-1 to TRBJ1-2; no definite D call. Germline CDR1 and CDR2: SQVTM and ANQGSEA. The CDR3 sequence is 13 residues long. With 3 bases removed from V and 1 base from J, the gap between germline ends came to 9 bases. CDR3: CSVEGFNNYGYTF. CDR3 DNA sequence: TGCAGCGTTGAGGGCTTTAATAACTATGGCTACACCTTC.

This chain connects TRBV28 to TRBJ2-1; 8 bases match TRBD1. With 4 bases clipped from V and 8 bases from J, the junction kept 10 bases outside the gene matches. CDR3 length: 15 residues. Germline V gene lookup returns CDR1 MDHEN and CDR2 SYDVKM. The CDR3 spells CASSSGGQSTHEQFF. The CDR3 DNA sequence: TGTGCCAGCAGTTCAGGGGGCCAGTCCACCCATGAGCAGTTCTTC.

The V gene is TRBV3-1 (or the pseudogene TRBV3-2), the J gene TRBJ1-5, with unresolved D. Germline values: CDR1 LGHDT, CDR2 YNNKEL (reference sequence). V gave up 0 bases and J gave up 6 bases, with 18 bases separating them. The CDR3 is made up of 17 amino acids. The CDR3, as DNA: TGTGCCAGCAGCCAAGAGGGCCCGCAGAGGGCGGGTCAGCCCCAGCATTTT. Amino acid sequence: CASSQEGPQRAGQPQHF.

The chain's CDR3 is CASSLADSRNYGYTF. The DNA of the CDR3 is TGCGCCAGCAGCCTCGCGGACAGCCGTAACTATGGCTACACCTTC. The chain is built from TRBV4-1 and TRBJ1-2; tentatively, D is TRBD1 (6 bases). Germline V lookup: CDR1 MGHRA, CDR2 YSYEKL. The ends were cut back, 4 bases at V and 1 base at J, with 13 bases in the middle. The CDR3 is 15 amino acids.

CDR3 protein: CASSWDLDSPLHF. DNA for the CDR3: TGTGCCAGCAGTTGGGACTTGGATTCACCCCTCCACTTT. This chain uses TRBV6-4 with TRBJ1-6, with D possibly matching TRBD1 (5 bases). Germline CDR1 reads MRHNA; CDR2 reads SNTAGT. Trimming pared 5 bases from V and 8 bases from J, leaving 10 bases between. There are 13 residues in the CDR3.

V and J are TRBV5-1 and TRBJ1-3, with D uncertain. V was trimmed by 0 bases and J by 3 bases, leaving 4 bases between them. Germline V gene sequence: CDR1 SGHRS, CDR2 YFSETQ. The CDR3 sequence is 13 residues long. As DNA, the CDR3 is TGCGCCAGCAGCTTGGGTGATGGAAACACCATATATTTT. Encoded protein: CASSLGDGNTIYF.

This clone was counted only a few times. This sequence joins TRBV5-1 and TRBJ1-5; D might be TRBD1 (6 bases). Looked up from germline, CDR1 is SGHRS and CDR2 is YFSETQ. V lost 4 bases, J lost 7 bases, and 12 bases lay in between. The CDR3 extends over 13 amino acids. CDR3 region: CASSQTGVQPQHF. The CDR3 nucleotides are TGCGCCAGCAGCCAGACAGGAGTCCAGCCCCAGCATTTT.

This chain links TRBV7-9 with TRBJ1-3; no clear D. The CDR3 is made up of 16 amino acids. Germline V CDR1 and CDR2: SEHNR, FQNEAQ (reference sequence). V lost 5 bases to trimming and J lost 0 bases, with 14 bases between them. The CDR3 coding sequence is TGTGCCAGCAGCCTAGTCCCGGGGAGCTCTGGAAACACCATATATTTT. It translates to CASSLVPGSSGNTIYF.

The chain combines TRBV10-3 with TRBJ2-3, with D unclear. The CDR3 has 13 residues. The V gene lost 5 bases and the J gene lost 2 bases, with 8 bases spanning the gap. Germline assignment: CDR1 ENHRY and CDR2 SYGVKD. CDR3 DNA: TGTGCCATCAGTCGATCCGACACAGATACGCAGTATTTT. Its protein product is CAISRSDTDTQYF.